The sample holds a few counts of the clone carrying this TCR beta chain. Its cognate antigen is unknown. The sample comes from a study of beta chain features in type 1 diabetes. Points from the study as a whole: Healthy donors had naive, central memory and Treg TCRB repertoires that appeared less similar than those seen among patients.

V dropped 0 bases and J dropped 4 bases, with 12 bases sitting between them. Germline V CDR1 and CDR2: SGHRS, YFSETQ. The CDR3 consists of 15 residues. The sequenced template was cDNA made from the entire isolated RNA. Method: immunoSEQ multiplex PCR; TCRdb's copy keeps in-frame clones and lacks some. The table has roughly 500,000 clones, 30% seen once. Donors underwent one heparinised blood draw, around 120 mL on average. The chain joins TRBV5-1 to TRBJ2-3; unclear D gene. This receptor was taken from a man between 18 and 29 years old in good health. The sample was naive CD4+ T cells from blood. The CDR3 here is CASSLVADSSDTQYF. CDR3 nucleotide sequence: TGCGCCAGCAGCTTGGTGGCAGACTCGTCAGATACGCAGTATTTT.